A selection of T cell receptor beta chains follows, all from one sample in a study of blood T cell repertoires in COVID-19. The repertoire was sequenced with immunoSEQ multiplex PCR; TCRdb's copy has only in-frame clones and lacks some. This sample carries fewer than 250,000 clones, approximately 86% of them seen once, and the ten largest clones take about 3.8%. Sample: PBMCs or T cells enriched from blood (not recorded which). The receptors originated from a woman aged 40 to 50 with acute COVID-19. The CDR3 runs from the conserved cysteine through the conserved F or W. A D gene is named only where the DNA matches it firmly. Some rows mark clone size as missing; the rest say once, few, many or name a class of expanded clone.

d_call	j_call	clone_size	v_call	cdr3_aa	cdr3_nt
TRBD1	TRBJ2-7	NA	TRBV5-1	CASSRKTGAAYEQYF	TGCGCCAGCAGCAGAAAGACAGGGGCGGCCTACGAGCAGTACTTC
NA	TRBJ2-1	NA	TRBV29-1	CSCTPRTYNEQFF	TGCAGCTGCACCCCGCGGACCTACAATGAGCAGTTCTTC
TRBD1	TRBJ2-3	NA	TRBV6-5	CASSLGQGGDTQYF	TGTGCCAGCAGCCTCGGACAGGGCGGAGATACGCAGTATTTT
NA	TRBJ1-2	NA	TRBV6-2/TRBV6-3	CASSSPNSRTVYGYTF	TGTGCCAGCAGTTCCCCCAACTCTAGGACAGTCTATGGCTACACCTTC
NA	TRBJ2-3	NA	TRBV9	CASSLEAGPSTDTQYF	TGTGCCAGCAGCTTGGAAGCGGGCCCTAGCACAGATACGCAGTATTTT
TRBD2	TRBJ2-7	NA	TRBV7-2	CASSLGIAGGGYEQYF	TGTGCCAGCAGCTTAGGTATAGCGGGAGGTGGGTACGAGCAGTACTTC
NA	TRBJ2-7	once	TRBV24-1	CATSDAHPGGEYEQYF	TGTGCCACCAGTGATGCCCACCCGGGGGGCGAATACGAGCAGTACTTC
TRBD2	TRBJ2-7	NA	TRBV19	CASSSGSAYEQYF	TGTGCCAGTAGTAGCGGGAGCGCTTACGAGCAGTACTTC
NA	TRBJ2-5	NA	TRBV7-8	CASSVRDSQETQYF	TGTGCCAGCAGCGTTCGAGACAGTCAAGAGACCCAGTACTTC
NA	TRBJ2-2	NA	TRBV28	CASSLRGSTGELFF	TGTGCCAGCAGCCTTAGGGGCTCCACCGGGGAGCTGTTTTTT